This passage covers 3 T cell receptor beta chains from one sample sequenced in a study of blood T cell repertoires in COVID-19. Data came from immunoSEQ multiplex PCR; TCRdb stores just in-frame clones and leaves some out. The sample consists of some 190,000 clones, 76% of them appearing once. Sequenced input: peripheral blood. The receptors shown here come from a woman in her 50s with active or convalescent COVID-19.

This sequence joins TRBV7-2 and TRBJ1-3; the D is unclear. Trimming shortened V by 7 bases and J by 1 base, and 11 bases separated the two germline ends. From germline, CDR1 is SGHTA and CDR2 FQGNSA. The CDR3 loop spans 14 amino acids. The chain's CDR3 is CASIPVSSGNTIYF. DNA for the CDR3: TGTGCCAGCATCCCAGTATCATCTGGAAACACCATATATTTT.

In DNA form, the CDR3 reads TGTGCCTGGAGTGTAGCCCGGACTAGCGGGGGGGCCGGGGATACGCAGTATTTT. Protein sequence: CAWSVARTSGGAGDTQYF. The chain is built from TRBV30 and TRBJ2-3; TRBD2 aligns across 15 bases. The CDR3 spans 18 residues. V dropped 0 bases and J dropped 6; count of bases not matched to a gene: 10. CDR1 and CDR2 (germline): GTSNPN, SVGIG (reference sequence). Full variable domain (missing parts from reference TRBV30 and TRBJ2-3): SQTIHQWPATLVQPVGSPLSLECTVEGTSNPNLYWYRQAAGRGLQLLFYSVGIGQISSEVPQNLSASRPQDRQFILSSKKLLLSDSGFYLCAWSVARTSGGAGDTQYFGPGTRLTVL.

The rearrangement uses TRBV7-2 and TRBJ1-2, with D unclear. The CDR3 consists of 12 residues. Germline-derived CDR1 and CDR2 are SGHTA and FQGNSA. V lost 4 bases, J lost 4 bases, and 7 bases lay in between. This chain's CDR3 is CASSSVPYGYTF. The CDR3 DNA reads as TGTGCCAGCAGCTCAGTCCCCTATGGCTACACCTTC. The variable domain in full, completed from reference TRBV7-2 and TRBJ1-2, reads GAGVSQSPSNKVTEKGKDVELRCDPISGHTALYWYRQSLGQGLEFLIYFQGNSAPDKSGLPSDRFSAERTGGSVSTLTIQRTQQEDSAVYLCASSSVPYGYTFGSGTRLTVV.